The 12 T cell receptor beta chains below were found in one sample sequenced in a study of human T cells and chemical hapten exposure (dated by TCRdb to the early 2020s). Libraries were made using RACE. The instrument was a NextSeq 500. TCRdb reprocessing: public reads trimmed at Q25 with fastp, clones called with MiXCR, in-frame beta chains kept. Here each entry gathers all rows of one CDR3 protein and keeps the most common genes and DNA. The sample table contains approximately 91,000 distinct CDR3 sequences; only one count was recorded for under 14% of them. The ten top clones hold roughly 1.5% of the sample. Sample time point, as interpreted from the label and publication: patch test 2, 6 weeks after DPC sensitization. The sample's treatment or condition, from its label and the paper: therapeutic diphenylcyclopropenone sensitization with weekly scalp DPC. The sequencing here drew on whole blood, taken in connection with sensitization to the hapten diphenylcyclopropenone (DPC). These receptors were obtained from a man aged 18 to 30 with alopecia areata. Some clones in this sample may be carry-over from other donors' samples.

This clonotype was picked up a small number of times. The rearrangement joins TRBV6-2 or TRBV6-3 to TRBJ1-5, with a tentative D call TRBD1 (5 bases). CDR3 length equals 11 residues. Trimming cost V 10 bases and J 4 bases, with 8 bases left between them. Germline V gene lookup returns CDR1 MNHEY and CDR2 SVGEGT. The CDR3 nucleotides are TGTGCCATTGGGGGGAATCAGCCCCAGCATTTT. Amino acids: CAIGGNQPQHF.

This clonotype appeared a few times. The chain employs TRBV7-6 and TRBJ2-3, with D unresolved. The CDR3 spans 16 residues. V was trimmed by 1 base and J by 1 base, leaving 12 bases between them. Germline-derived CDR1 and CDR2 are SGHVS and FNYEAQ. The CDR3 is CASSLGTGSRTDTQYF. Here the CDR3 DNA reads TGTGCCAGCAGCTTAGGGACCGGGTCGCGCACAGATACGCAGTATTTT.

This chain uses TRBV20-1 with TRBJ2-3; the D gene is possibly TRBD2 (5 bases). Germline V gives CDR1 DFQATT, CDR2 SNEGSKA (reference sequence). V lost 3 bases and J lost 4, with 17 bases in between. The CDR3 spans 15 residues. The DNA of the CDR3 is TGCAGTGCTAGCCGAGACCGACTGAGGGCAGATACGCAGTATTTT. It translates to CSASRDRLRADTQYF.

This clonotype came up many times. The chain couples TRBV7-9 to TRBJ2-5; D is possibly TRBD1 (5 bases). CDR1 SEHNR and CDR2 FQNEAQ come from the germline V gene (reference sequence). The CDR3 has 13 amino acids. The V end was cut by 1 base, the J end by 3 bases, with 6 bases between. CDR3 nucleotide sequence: TGTGCCAGCAGCTTAGTAGGGGAAGAGACCCAGTACTTC. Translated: CASSLVGEETQYF.

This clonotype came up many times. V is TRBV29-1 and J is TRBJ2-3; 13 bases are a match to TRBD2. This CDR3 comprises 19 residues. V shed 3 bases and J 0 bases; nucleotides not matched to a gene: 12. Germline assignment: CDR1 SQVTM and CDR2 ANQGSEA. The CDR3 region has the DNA TGCAGCGTTGATCGACTAGCGGGGGGCACCGGGACTAGCACAGATACGCAGTATTTT. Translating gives CSVDRLAGGTGTSTDTQYF.

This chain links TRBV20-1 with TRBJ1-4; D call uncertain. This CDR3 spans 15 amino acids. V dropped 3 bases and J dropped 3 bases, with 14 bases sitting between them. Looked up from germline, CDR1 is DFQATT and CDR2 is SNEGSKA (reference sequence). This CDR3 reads CSASETSPSNEKLFF. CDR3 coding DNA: TGCAGTGCTAGCGAGACAAGCCCATCTAATGAAAAACTGTTTTTT.

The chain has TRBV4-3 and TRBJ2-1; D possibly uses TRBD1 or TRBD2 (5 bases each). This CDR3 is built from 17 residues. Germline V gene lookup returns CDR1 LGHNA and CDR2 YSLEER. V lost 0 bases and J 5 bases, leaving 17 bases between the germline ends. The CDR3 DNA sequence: TGCGCCAGCAGCCAAGATATCCGCGTTGGGGGAGACAATGAGCAGTTCTTC. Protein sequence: CASSQDIRVGGDNEQFF.

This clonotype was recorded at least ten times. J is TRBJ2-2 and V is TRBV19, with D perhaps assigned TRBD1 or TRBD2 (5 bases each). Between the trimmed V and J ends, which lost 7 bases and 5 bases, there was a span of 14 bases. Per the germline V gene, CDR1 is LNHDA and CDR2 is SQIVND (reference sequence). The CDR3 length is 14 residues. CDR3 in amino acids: CASTQGWGTGELFF. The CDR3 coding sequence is TGTGCCAGTACCCAGGGCTGGGGGACCGGGGAGCTGTTTTTT. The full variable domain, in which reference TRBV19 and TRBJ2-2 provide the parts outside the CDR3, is DGGITQSPKYLFRKEGQNVTLSCEQNLNHDAMYWYRQDPGQGLRLIYYSQIVNDFQKGDIAEGYSVSREKKESFPLTVTSAQKNPTAFYLCASTQGWGTGELFFGEGSRLTVL.

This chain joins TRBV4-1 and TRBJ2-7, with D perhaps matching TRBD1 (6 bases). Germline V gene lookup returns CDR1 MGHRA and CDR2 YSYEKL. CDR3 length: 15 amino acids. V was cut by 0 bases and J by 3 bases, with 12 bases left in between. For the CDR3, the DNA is TGCGCCAGCAGCCAAGATTGGGCCAGGGGCTACGAGCAGTACTTC. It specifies CASSQDWARGYEQYF.

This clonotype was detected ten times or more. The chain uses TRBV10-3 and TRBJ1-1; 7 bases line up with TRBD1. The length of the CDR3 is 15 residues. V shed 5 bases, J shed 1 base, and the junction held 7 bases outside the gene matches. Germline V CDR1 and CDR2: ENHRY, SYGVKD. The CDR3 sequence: CAISSRDSKNTEAFF. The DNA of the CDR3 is TGTGCCATCAGTTCCAGGGACAGCAAGAACACTGAAGCTTTCTTT.

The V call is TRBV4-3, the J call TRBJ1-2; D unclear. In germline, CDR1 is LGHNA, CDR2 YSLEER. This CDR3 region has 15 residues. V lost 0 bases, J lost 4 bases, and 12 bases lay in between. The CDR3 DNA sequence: TGCGCCAGCAGCCAAGAGGCGGGGATCGGCTATGGCTACACCTTC. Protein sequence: CASSQEAGIGYGYTF.

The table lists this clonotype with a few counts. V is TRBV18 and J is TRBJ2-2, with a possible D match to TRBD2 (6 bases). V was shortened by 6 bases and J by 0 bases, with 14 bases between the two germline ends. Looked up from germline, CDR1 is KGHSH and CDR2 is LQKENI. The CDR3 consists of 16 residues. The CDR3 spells CASSPGSTPNTGELFF. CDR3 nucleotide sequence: TGTGCCAGCTCCCCCGGGAGTACGCCGAACACCGGGGAGCTGTTTTTT.